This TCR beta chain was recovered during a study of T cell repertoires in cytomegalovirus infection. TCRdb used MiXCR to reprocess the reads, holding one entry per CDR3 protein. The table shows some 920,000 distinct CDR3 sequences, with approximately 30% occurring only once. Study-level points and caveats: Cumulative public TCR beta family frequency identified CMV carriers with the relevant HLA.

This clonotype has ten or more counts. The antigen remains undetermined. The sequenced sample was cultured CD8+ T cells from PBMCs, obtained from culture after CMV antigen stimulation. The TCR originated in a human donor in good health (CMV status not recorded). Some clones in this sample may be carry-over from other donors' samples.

This CDR3 reads CASSQGFGGRQPQHF. The CDR3 region has the DNA TGCGCCAGCAGCCAAGGATTCGGGGGGCGGCAGCCCCAGCATTTT. The chain has TRBV4-1 and TRBJ1-5, with a possible D match to TRBD1 (6 bases). Germline V lookup: CDR1 MGHRA, CDR2 YSYEKL. This CDR3 comprises 15 residues. Trimming stripped 1 base from V and 7 bases from J, with 14 bases between.